Listed below are T cell receptor beta chains from one sample, sequenced in a study of fetal regulatory T cell absence and autoimmunity. Assay used: immunoSEQ multiplex PCR; TCRdb lists only in-frame clones, some missing. Found here are more than 90,000 clones, roughly 78% of them singletons; the top ten hold roughly 2%. The sample taken for sequencing was pancreas tissue. The receptors were sampled from a male donor with IPEX syndrome. The CDR3 runs from the conserved cysteine through the conserved F or W. D genes are given only for firm matches. Size is omitted from some rows. Given values are once, few, many or a class for expanded clones.

J	V	length	D	size	CDR3	DNA
TRBJ2-4	TRBV7-2	17	NA	NA	CASSLFTHGVPGNIQYF	TGTGCCAGCAGCTTATTCACCCATGGAGTACCCGGAAACATTCAGTACTTC
TRBJ1-1	TRBV6-1	13	NA	NA	CATPTGVNTEAFF	TGTGCCACCCCGACCGGAGTGAACACTGAAGCTTTCTTT
TRBJ1-5	TRBV7-2	15	TRBD1	few	CASSLDRVTNQPQHF	TGTGCCAGCAGCTTGGACAGGGTGACCAATCAGCCCCAGCATTTT
TRBJ2-1	TRBV11-2	15	NA	NA	CASSLRRARSNEQFF	TGTGCCAGCAGCTTACGGCGCGCCCGCAGCAATGAGCAGTTCTTC
TRBJ1-1	TRBV29-1	12	NA	NA	CSVRRGGTEAFF	TGCAGCGTTCGAAGGGGAGGCACTGAAGCTTTCTTT
TRBJ2-3	TRBV4-1	15	NA	NA	CASSQVDRSTDTQYF	TGCGCCAGCAGCCAAGTTGACCGTAGCACAGATACGCAGTATTTT
TRBJ2-7	TRBV7-9	15	TRBD2	once	CASSQEAGGPREQYF	TGTGCCAGCAGCCAAGAGGCGGGGGGGCCCAGAGAGCAGTACTTC
TRBJ2-5	TRBV7-9	15	NA	NA	CASSLRWRPQETQYF	TGTGCCAGCAGCTTAAGGTGGCGGCCCCAAGAGACCCAGTACTTC
TRBJ2-5	TRBV4-1	12	TRBD1	few	CASSRQGETQYF	TGCGCCAGCAGCCGACAGGGAGAGACCCAGTACTTC
TRBJ2-1	TRBV7-2	14	NA	once	CASSLAGGYNEQFF	TGTGCCAGCAGCTTAGCGGGAGGCTACAATGAGCAGTTCTTC
TRBJ2-5	TRBV29-1	14	TRBD2	NA	CSVEVLSGGETQYF	TGCAGCGTTGAAGTCCTTAGCGGGGGGGAGACCCAGTACTTC
TRBJ1-2	TRBV5-1	14	TRBD1	NA	CASRVTGGTDGYTF	TGCGCCAGCAGAGTGACAGGGGGGACGGATGGCTACACCTTC
TRBJ2-2	TRBV4-2	15	NA	NA	CASSQAHLAAGELFF	TGTGCCAGCAGCCAAGCTCACCTAGCCGCCGGGGAGCTGTTTTTT
TRBJ2-7	TRBV5-1	18	TRBD2	few	CASSLARTSGASSYEQYF	TGCGCCAGCAGCTTGGCCCGGACTAGCGGGGCTTCTTCCTACGAGCAGTACTTC
TRBJ2-7	TRBV5-1	14	TRBD1	NA	CASSLGEGQYEQYF	TGCGCCAGCAGCTTGGGAGAGGGACAGTACGAGCAGTACTTC
TRBJ1-1	TRBV6-5	14	NA	few	CASSYSGGWREAFF	TGTGCCAGCAGTTACTCTGGGGGGTGGAGGGAAGCTTTCTTT
TRBJ1-6	TRBV7-4	15	NA	NA	CASSPPKGINSPLHF	TGTGCCAGCAGCCCACCCAAAGGAATTAATTCACCCCTCCACTTT
TRBJ2-5	TRBV6-8	11	NA	NA	CARLGVETQYF	TGTGCCAGACTGGGGGTGGAGACCCAGTACTTC
TRBJ2-5	TRBV9	16	TRBD2	NA	CASSGWTSGNQETQYF	TGTGCCAGCAGCGGATGGACTAGCGGGAACCAAGAGACCCAGTACTTC
TRBJ2-2	TRBV4-1	16	TRBD2	NA	CASSQLAGANTGELFF	TGCGCCAGCAGCCAACTAGCGGGAGCGAACACCGGGGAGCTGTTTTTT
TRBJ2-2	TRBV5-6	12	NA	NA	CASSFQSGELFF	TGTGCCAGCAGCTTCCAGAGCGGGGAGCTGTTTTTT
TRBJ2-3	TRBV14	15	TRBD2	NA	CASSQEAGGVDTQYF	TGTGCCAGCAGCCAAGAAGCGGGAGGGGTAGATACGCAGTATTTT
TRBJ1-4	TRBV6-6	16	NA	NA	CASSYLGPVKREKLFF	TGTGCCAGCAGTTACCTCGGACCGGTAAAAAGGGAAAAACTGTTTTTT
TRBJ2-2	TRBV10-1	15	NA	NA	CASSADSPSTGELFF	TGCGCCAGCAGCGCGGACAGTCCGAGCACCGGGGAGCTGTTTTTT
TRBJ1-2	TRBV27	14	TRBD1	NA	CASRSTTGKNGYTF	TGTGCCAGCAGGAGTACGACAGGGAAGAATGGCTACACCTTC
TRBJ1-2	TRBV5-6	14	TRBD1	NA	CASSLETGYYGYTF	TGTGCCAGCAGCTTGGAGACAGGGTACTATGGCTACACCTTC